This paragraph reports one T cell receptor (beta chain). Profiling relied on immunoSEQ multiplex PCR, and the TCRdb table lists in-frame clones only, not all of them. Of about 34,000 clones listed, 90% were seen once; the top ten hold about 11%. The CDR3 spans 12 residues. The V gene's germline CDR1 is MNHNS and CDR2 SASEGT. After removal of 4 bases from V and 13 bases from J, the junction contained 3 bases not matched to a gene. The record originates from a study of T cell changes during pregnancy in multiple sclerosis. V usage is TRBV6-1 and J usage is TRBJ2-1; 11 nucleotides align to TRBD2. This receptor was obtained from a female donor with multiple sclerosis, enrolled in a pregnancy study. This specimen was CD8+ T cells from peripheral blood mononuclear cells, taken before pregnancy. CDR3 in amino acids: CASSVGLADQFF. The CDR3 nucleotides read TGTGCCAGCAGTGTGGGACTAGCGGACCAGTTCTTC.